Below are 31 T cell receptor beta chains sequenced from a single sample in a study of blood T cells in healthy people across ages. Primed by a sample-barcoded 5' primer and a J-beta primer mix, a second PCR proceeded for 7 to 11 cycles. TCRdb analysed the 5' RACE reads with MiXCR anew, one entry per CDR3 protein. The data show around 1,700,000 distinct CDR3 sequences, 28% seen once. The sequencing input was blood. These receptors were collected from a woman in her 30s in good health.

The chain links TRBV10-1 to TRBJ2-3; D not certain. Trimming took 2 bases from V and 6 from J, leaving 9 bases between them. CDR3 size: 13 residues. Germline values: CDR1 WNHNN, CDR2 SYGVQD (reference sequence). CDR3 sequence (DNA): TGCGCCAGCAGTGAGACCTTTGTGGATACGCAGTATTTT. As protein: CASSETFVDTQYF.

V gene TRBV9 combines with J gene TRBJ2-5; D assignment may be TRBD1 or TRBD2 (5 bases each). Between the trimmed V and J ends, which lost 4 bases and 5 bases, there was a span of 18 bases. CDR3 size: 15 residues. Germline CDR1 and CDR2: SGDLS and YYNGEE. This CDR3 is CASSFGGVFEETQYF. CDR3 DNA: TGTGCCAGCAGCTTTGGGGGAGTCTTTGAGGAGACCCAGTACTTC.

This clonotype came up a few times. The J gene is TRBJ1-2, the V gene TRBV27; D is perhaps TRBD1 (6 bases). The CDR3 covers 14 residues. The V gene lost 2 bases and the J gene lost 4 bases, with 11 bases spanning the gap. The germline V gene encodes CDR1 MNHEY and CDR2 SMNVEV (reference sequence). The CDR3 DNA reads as TGTGCCAGCAGTTTAACGGGGGGCCTCTATGGCTACACCTTC. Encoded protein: CASSLTGGLYGYTF.

The CDR3 DNA follows: TGTGCCAGCTCACCACCGGCCGGCCAGGGTAATGAGCAGTTCTTC. Amino acid sequence: CASSPPAGQGNEQFF. V gene TRBV18 combines with J gene TRBJ2-1; tentatively, D is TRBD1 (5 bases). CDR3 length equals 15 residues. Germline assignment: CDR1 KGHSH and CDR2 LQKENI. Trimming shortened V by 0 bases and J by 7 bases, and 13 bases separated the two germline ends.

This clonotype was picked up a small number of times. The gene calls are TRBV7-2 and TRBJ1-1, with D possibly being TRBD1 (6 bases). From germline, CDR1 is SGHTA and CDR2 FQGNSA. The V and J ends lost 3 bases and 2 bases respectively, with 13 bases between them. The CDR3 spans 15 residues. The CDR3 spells CASSFQTGRNTEAFF. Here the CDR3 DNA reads TGTGCCAGCAGCTTCCAGACAGGCCGCAACACTGAAGCTTTCTTT.

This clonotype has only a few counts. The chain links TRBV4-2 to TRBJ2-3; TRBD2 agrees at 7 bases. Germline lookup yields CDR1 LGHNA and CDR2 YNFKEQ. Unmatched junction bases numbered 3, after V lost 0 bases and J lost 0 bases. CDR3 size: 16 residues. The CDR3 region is CASSQEVRGSTDTQYF. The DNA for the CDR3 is TGTGCCAGCAGCCAAGAGGTGCGGGGGAGCACAGATACGCAGTATTTT.

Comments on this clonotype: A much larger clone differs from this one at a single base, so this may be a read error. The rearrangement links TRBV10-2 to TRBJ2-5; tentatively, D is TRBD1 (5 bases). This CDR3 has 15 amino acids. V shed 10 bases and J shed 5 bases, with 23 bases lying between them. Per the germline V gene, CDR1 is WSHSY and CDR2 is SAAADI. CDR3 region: CATQAQDIGRETQYF. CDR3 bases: TGCGCCACCCAAGCTCAGGACATCGGGCGGGAGACCCAGTACTTC.

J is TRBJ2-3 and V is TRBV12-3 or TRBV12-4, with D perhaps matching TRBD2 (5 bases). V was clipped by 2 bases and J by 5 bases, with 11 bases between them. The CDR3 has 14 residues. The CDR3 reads CASSLMGSRDTQYF. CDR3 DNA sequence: TGTGCCAGCAGTTTAATGGGGAGTCGAGATACGCAGTATTTT.

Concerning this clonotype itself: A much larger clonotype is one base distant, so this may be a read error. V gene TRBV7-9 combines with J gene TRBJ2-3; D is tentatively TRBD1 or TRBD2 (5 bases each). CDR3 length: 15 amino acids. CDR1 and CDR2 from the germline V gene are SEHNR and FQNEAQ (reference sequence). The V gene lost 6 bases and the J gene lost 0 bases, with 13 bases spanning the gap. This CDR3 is CASRGRAASTDTQYF. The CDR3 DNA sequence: TGTGCCAGCAGGGGACGAGCGGCTAGCACAGATACGCAGTATTTT. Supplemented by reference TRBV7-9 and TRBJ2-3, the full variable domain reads DTGVSQNPRHKITKRGQNVTFRCDPISEHNRLYWYRQTLGQGPEFLTYFQNEAQLEKSRLLSDRFSAERPKGSFSTLEIQRTEQGDSAMYLCASRGRAASTDTQYFGPGTRLTVL.

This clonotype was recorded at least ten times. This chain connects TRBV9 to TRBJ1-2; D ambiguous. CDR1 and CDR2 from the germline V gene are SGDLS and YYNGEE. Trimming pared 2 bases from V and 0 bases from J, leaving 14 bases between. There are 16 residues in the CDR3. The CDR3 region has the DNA TGTGCCAGCAGCGTGGCGTCGGGCGAAGCTAACTATGGCTACACCTTC. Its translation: CASSVASGEANYGYTF.

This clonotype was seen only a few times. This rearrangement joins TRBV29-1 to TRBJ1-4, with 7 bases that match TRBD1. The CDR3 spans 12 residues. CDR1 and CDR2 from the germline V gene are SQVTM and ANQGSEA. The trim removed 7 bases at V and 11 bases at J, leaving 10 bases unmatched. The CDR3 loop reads CSASRRGEKLFF. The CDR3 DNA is TGCAGCGCCTCCCGCAGGGGGGAGAAACTGTTTTTT.

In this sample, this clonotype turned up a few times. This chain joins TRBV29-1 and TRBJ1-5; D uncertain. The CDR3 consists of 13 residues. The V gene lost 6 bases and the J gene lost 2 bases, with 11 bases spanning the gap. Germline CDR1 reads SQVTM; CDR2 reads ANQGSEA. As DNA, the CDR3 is TGCAGCGTCCAGATCGGGGGCAATCAGCCCCAGCATTTT. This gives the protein CSVQIGGNQPQHF.

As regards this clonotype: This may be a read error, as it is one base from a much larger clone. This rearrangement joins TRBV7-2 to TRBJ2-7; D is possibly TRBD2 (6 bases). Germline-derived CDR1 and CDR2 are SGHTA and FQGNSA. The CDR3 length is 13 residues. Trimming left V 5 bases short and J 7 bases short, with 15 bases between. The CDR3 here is CASSLGLYLEQYF. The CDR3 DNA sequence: TGTGCCAGCAGCCTAGGACTATATCTTGAGCAGTACTTC.

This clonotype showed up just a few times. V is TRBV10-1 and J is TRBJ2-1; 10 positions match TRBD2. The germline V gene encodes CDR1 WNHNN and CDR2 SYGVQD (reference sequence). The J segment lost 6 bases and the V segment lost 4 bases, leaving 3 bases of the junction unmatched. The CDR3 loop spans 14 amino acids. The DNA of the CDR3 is TGCGCCAGCAGTGGGGCTAGCGGGAGCAATGAGCAGTTCTTC. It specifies CASSGASGSNEQFF.

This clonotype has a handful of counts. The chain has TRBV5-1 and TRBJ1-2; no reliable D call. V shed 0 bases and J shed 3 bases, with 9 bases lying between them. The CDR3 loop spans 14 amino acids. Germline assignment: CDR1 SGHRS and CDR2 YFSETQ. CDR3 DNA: TGCGCCAGCAGCTTGGGACGACAAGACTATGGCTACACCTTC. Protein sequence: CASSLGRQDYGYTF.

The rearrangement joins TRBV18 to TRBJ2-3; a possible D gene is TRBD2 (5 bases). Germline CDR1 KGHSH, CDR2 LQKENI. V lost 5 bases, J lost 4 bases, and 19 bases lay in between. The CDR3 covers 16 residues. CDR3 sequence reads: CASSANIGNAADTQYF. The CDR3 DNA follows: TGTGCCAGCTCAGCAAATATCGGGAATGCAGCAGATACGCAGTATTTT.

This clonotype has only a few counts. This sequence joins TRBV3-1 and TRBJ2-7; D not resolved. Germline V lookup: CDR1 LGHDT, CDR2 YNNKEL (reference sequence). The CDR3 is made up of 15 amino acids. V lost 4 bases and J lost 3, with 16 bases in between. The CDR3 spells CASSRQPDPDYEQYF. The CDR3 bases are TGTGCCAGCAGCCGCCAGCCGGACCCAGACTACGAGCAGTACTTC.

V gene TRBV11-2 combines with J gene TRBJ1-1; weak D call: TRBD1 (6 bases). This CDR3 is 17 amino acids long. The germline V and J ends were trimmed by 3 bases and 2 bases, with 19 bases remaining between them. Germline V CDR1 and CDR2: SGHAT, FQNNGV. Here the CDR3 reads CASSFPTKGGLNTEAFF. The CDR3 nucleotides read TGTGCCAGCAGCTTCCCCACAAAGGGGGGACTCAACACTGAAGCTTTCTTT.

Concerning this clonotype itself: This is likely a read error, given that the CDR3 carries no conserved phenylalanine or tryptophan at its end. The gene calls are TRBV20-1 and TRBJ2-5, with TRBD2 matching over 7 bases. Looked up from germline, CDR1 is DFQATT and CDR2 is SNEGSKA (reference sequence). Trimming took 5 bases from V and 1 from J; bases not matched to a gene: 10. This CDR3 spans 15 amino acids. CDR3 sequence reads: CSAHPTSKGQETQYL. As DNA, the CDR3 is TGCAGTGCTCACCCGACTAGCAAGGGCCAAGAGACCCAGTACTTG.

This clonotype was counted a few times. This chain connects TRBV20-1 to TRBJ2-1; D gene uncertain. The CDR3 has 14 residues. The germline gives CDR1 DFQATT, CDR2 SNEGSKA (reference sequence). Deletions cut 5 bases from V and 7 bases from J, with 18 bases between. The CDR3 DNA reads TGCAGTGCTGGAAGCCCCAGTAATAGGAATGAGCAGTTCTTC. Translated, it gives CSAGSPSNRNEQFF.

The chain's CDR3 is CSAMSLAKNIQYF. The CDR3 nucleotides are TGCAGTGCTATGAGTCTAGCCAAAAACATTCAGTACTTC. V gene TRBV20-1 combines with J gene TRBJ2-4; D remains unclear. The V gene lost 4 bases and the J gene lost 0 bases, with 7 bases spanning the gap. The CDR3 covers 13 residues. Germline assignment: CDR1 DFQATT and CDR2 SNEGSKA (reference sequence).

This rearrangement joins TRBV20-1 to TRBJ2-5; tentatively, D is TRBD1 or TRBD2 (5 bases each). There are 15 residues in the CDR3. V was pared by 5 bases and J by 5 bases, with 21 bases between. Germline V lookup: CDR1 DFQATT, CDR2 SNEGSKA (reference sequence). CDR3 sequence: CSAPEGGGWEETQYF. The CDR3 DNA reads TGCAGTGCTCCCGAAGGTGGGGGATGGGAGGAGACCCAGTACTTC.

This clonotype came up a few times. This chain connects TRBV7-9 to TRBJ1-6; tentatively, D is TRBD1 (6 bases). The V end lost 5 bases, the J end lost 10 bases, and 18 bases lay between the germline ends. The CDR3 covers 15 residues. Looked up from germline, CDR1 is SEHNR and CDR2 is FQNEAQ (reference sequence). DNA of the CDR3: TGTGCCAGCAGCCCCCTAAGGGGGGCAGGGTCACCCCTCCACTTT. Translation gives CASSPLRGAGSPLHF.

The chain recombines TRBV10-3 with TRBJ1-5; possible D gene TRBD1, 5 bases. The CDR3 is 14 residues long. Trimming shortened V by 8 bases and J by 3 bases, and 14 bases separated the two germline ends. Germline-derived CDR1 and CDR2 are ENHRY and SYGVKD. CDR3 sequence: CAIPGGTANQPQHF. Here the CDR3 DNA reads TGTGCCATCCCCGGCGGGACGGCCAATCAGCCCCAGCATTTT.

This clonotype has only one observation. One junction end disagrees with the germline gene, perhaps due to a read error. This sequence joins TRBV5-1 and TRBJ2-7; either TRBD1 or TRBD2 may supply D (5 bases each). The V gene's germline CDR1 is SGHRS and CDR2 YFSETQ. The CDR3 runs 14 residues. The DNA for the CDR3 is TGCGCCAGCAGCTATTCCGGGACCTCCGACGAGCAGTACTTC. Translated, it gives CASSYSGTSDEQYF.

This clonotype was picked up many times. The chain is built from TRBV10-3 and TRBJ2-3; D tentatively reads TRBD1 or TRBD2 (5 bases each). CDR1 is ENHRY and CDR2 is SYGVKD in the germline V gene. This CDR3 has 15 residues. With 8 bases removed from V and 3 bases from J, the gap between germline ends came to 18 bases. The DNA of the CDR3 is TGTGCCATCCGAGGGGACCAACACCCTACAGATACGCAGTATTTT. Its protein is CAIRGDQHPTDTQYF.

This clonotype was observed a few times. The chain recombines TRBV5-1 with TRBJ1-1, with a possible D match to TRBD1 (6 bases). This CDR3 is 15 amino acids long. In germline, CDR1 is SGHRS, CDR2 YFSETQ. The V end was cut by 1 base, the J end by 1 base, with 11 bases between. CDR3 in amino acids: CASSLLGGRNTEAFF. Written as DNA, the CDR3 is TGCGCCAGCAGCTTGTTGGGGGGCCGGAACACTGAAGCTTTCTTT.

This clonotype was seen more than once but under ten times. CDR3 nucleotide sequence: TGTGCCAGCAGCCCCCGCGGGGCCGTAACTAATGAAAAACTGTTTTTT. It codes for CASSPRGAVTNEKLFF. The rearrangement joins TRBV9 to TRBJ1-4; TRBD1 is a possible D gene (5 bases). The CDR3 covers 16 residues. V was clipped by 4 bases and J by 1 base, with 14 bases between them. Germline CDR1 is SGDLS and CDR2 is YYNGEE.

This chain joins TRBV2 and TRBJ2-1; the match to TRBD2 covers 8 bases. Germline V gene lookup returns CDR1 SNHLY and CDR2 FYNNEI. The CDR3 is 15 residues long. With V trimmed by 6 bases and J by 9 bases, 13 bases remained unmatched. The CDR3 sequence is CASSLSGGEGIEQFF. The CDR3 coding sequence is TGTGCCAGCAGCCTGAGCGGGGGTGAAGGGATTGAGCAGTTCTTC. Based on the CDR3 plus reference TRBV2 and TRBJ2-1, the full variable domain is EPEVTQTPSHQVTQMGQEVILRCVPISNHLYFYWYRQILGQKVEFLVSFYNNEISEKSEIFDDQFSVERPDGSNFTLKIRSTKLEDSAMYFCASSLSGGEGIEQFFGPGTRLTVL.

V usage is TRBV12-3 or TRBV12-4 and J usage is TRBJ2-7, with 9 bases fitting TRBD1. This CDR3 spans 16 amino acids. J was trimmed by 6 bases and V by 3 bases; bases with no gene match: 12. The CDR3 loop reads CASSLRYGTGNFEQYF. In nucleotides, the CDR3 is TGTGCCAGCAGTTTGCGTTACGGGACAGGGAACTTCGAGCAGTACTTC.

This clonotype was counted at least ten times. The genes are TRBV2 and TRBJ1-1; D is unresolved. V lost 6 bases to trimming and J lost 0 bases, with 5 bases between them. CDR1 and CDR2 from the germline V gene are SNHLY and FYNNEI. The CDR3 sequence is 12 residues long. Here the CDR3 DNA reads TGTGCCAGCAGGACGGTGAACACTGAAGCTTTCTTT. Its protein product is CASRTVNTEAFF.